This T cell receptor (beta chain) was sequenced during a study of blood T cell repertoires in COVID-19. The method was immunoSEQ multiplex PCR; TCRdb's version includes in-frame clones alone and lacks a portion of them. The sample carries around 300,000 clones, over 70% recorded once. CDR1 is LGHNA and CDR2 is YSLEER in the germline V gene. Trimming pared 0 bases from V and 2 bases from J, leaving 22 bases between. The CDR3 has 19 residues. The chain combines TRBV4-3 with TRBJ1-2, with D uncertain. The sequenced sample was peripheral blood. This clonotype was obtained from a man in his thirties or forties with active or convalescent COVID-19. The CDR3 region is CASSQEVSDNYGYNYGYTF. The DNA for the CDR3 is TGCGCCAGCAGCCAAGAGGTCAGTGATAACTATGGCTACAACTATGGCTACACCTTC.